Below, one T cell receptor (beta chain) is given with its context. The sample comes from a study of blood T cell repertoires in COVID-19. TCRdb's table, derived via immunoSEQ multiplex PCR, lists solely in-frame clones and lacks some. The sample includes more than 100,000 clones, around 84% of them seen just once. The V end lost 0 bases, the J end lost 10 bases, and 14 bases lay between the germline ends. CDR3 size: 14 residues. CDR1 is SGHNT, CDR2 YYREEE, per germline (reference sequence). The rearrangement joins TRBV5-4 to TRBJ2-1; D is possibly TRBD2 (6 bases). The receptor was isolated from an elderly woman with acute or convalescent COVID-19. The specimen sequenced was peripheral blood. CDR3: CASSLELAAKEQFF. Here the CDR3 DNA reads TGTGCCAGCAGCTTGGAACTAGCCGCAAAGGAGCAGTTCTTC.